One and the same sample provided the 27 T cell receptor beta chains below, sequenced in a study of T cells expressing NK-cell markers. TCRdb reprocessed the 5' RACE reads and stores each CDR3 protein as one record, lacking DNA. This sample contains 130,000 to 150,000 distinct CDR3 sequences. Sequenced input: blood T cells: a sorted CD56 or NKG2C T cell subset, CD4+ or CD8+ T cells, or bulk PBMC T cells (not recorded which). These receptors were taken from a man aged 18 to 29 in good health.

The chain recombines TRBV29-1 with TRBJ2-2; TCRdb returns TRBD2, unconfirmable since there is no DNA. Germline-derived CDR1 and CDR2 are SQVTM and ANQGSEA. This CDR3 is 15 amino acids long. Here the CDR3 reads CSVGLATTQPGELFF.

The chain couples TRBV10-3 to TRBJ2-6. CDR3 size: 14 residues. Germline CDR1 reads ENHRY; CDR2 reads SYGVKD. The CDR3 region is CAIFSGSGANVLTF.

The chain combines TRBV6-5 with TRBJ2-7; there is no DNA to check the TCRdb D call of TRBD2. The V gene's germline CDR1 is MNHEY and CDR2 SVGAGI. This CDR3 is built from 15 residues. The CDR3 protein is CASSYNPAGTYEQYF.

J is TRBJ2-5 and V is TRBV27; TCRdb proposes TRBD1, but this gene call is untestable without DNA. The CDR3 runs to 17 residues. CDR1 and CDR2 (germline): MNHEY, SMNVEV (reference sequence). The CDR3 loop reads CASSSGVGALREETQYF.

CDR3 protein: CASSSLAGGWSGELFF. The rearrangement links TRBV7-8 to TRBJ2-2; TCRdb designates TRBD2, a call that cannot be tested without DNA. Germline assignment: CDR1 SGHVS and CDR2 FQNEAQ. This CDR3 region has 16 residues. The full variable domain, with the rest looked up from reference TRBV7-8 and TRBJ2-2, is GAGVSQSPRYKVAKRGQDVALRCDPISGHVSLFWYQQALGQGPEFLTYFQNEAQLDKSGLPSDRFFAERPEGSVSTLKIQRTQQEDSAVYLCASSSLAGGWSGELFFGEGSRLTVL.

The CDR3 sequence: CASSLGSGDEQFF. V is TRBV7-8 and J is TRBJ2-1. The CDR3 is 13 residues long. Germline CDR1 and CDR2: SGHVS and FQNEAQ.

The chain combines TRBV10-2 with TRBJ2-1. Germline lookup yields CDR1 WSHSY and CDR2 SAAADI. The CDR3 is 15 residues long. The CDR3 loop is CASSEIAILYNEQFF.

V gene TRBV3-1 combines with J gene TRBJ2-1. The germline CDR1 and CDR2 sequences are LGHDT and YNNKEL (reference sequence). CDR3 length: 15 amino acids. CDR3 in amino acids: CASSQDHVVNNEQFF.

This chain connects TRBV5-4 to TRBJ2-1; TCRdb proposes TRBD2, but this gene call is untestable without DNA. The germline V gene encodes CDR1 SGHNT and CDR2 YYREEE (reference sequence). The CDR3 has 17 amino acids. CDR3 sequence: CASSPRFSGSILNEQFF.

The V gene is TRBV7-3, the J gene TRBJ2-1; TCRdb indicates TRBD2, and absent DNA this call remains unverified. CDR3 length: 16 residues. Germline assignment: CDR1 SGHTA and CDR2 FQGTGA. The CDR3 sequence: CASSDSLAGPSNEQFF.

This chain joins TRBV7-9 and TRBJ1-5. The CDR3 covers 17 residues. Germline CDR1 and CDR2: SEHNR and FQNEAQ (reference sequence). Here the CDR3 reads CASSLVQVGYSNQPQHF.

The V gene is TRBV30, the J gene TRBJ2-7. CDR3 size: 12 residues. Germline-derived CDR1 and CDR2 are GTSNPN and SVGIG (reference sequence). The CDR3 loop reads CAWSRSPYEQYF.

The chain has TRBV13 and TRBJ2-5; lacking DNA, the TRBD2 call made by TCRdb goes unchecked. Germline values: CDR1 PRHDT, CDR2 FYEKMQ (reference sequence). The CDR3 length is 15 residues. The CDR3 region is CASSPGSGGIETQYF.

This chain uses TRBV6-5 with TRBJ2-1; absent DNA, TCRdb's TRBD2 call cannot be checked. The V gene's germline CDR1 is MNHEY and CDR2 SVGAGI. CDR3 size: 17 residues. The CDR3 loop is CASSYTQREGLLNEQFF.

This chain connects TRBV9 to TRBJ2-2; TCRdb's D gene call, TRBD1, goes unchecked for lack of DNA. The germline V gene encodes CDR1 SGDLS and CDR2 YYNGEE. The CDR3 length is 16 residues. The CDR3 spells CASSALTGGNTGELFF.

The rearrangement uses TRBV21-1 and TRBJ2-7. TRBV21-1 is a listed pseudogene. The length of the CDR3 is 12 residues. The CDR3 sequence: CASSKSGTEQYF.

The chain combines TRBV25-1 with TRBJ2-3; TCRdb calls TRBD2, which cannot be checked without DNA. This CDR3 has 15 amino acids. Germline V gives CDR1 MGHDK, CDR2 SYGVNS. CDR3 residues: CASSGTSGFTDTQYF.

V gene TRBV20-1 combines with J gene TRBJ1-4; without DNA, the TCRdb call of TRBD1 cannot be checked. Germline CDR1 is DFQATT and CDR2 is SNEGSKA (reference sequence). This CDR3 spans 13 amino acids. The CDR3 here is CSARDVLEEKLFF.

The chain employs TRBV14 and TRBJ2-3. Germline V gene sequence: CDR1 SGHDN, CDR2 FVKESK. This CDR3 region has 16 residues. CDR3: CASSQNEAVLTDTQYF.

The CDR3 spells CASSFNLGGEQFF. The chain combines TRBV7-9 with TRBJ2-1. CDR1 and CDR2 (germline): SEHNR, FQNEAQ (reference sequence). CDR3 length: 13 amino acids.

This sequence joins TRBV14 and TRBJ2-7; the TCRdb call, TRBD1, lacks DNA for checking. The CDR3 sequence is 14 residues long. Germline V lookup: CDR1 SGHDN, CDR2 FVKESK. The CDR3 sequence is CASSHGGGDYEQYF.

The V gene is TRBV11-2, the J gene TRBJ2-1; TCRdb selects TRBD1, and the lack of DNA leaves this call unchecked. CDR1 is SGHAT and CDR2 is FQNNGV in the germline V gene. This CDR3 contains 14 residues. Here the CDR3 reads CASSLGRGGNEQFF.

CDR3 in amino acids: CASSLDARVENEQYF. The chain is built from TRBV7-8 and TRBJ2-7; TCRdb proposes TRBD1, but this gene call is untestable without DNA. Germline CDR1 SGHVS, CDR2 FQNEAQ. This CDR3 has 15 residues.

CDR3 residues: CSVEVRDRPYNEQFF. The chain employs TRBV29-1 and TRBJ2-1; the D call from TCRdb, TRBD1, cannot be confirmed without DNA. The CDR3 extends over 15 amino acids. The V gene's germline CDR1 is SQVTM and CDR2 ANQGSEA.

This CDR3 is CASSPRGDRGPEQYF. V and J are TRBV7-2 and TRBJ2-7; there is no DNA to check the TCRdb D call of TRBD1. Germline V lookup: CDR1 SGHTA, CDR2 FQGNSA. CDR3 length equals 15 residues.

CDR3 loop: CASSGEGLYNEQFF. The rearrangement uses TRBV7-9 and TRBJ2-1. Germline lookup yields CDR1 SEHNR and CDR2 FQNEAQ (reference sequence). CDR3 length: 14 amino acids. The full variable domain, its missing parts supplied by reference TRBV7-9 and TRBJ2-1, is DTGVSQNPRHKITKRGQNVTFRCDPISEHNRLYWYRQTLGQGPEFLTYFQNEAQLEKSRLLSDRFSAERPKGSFSTLEIQRTEQGDSAMYLCASSGEGLYNEQFFGPGTRLTVL.

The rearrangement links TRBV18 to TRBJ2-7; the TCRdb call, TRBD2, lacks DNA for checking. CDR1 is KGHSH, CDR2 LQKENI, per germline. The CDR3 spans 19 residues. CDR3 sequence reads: CASSPLDRGTSGPMDEQYF.